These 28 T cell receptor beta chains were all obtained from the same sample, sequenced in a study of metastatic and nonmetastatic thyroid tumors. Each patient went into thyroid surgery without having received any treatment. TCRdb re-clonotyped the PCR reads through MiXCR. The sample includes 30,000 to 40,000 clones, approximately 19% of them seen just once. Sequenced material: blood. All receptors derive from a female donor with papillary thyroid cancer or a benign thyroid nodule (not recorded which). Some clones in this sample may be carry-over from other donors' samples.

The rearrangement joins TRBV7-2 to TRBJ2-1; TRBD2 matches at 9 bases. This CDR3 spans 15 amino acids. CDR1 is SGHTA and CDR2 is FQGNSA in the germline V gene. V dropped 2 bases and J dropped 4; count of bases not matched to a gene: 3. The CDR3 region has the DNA TGTGCCAGCAGCTTAAGCGGGAGGATGTACAATGAGCAGTTCTTC. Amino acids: CASSLSGRMYNEQFF.

Here the CDR3 reads CASSYRCYEQFF. The CDR3 region has the DNA TGTGCCAGCAGTTACCGATGTTATGAGCAGTTCTTC. The chain uses TRBV6-2 or TRBV6-3 and TRBJ2-1; no clear D gene. Germline CDR1 is MNHEY and CDR2 is SVGEGT. This CDR3 has 12 residues. V was cut by 2 bases and J by 8 bases, with 7 bases left in between.

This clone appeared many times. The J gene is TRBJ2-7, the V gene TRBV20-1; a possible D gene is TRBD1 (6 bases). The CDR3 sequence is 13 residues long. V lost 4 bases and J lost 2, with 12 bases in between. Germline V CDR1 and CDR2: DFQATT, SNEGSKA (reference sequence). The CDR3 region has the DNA TGCAGTGCTATCGGACAGTCCACCTACGAGCAGTACTTC. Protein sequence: CSAIGQSTYEQYF.

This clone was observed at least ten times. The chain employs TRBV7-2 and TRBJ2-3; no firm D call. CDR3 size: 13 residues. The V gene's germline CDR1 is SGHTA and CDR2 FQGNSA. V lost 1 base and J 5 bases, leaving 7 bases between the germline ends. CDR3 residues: CASSLGSRDTQYF. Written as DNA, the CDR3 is TGTGCCAGCAGCTTAGGCTCGAGAGATACGCAGTATTTT.

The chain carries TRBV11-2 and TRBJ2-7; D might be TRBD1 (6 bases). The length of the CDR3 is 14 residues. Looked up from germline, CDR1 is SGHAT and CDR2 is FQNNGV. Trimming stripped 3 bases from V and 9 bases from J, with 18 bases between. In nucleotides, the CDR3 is TGTGCCAGCAGCTTGGGGACATTGGCGCAAGGGCAGTACTTC. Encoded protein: CASSLGTLAQGQYF. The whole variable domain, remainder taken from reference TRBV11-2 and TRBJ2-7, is EAGVAQSPRYKIIEKRQSVAFWCNPISGHATLYWYQQILGQGPKLLIQFQNNGVVDDSQLPKDRFSAERLKGVDSTLKIQPAKLEDSAVYLCASSLGTLAQGQYFGPGTRLTVT.

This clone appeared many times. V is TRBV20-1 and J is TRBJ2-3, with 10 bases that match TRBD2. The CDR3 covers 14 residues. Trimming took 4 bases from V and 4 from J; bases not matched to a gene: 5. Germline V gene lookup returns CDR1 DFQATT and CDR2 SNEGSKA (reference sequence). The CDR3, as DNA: TGCAGTGCTATGGCTAGCGGGAGTGCAGATACGCAGTATTTT. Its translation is CSAMASGSADTQYF.

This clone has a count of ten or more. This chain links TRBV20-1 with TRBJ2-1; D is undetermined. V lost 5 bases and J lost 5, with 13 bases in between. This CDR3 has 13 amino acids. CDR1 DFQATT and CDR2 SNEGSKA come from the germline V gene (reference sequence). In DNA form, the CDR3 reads TGCAGTGCTTCGACAATACGGGACAATGAGCAGTTCTTC. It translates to CSASTIRDNEQFF.

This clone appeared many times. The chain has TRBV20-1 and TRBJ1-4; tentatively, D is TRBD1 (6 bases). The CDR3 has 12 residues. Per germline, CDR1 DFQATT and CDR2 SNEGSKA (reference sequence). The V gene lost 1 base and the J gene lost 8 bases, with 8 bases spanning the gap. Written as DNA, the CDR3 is TGCAGTGCTAGAGGGACAGAAGAAAAACTGTTTTTT. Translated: CSARGTEEKLFF.

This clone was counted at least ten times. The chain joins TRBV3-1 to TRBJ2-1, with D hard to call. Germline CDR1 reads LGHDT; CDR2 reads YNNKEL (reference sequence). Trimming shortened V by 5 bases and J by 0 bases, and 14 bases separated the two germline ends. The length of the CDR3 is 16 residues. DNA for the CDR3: TGTGCCAGCAGCGACACTCTAATCGCCTCCTACAATGAGCAGTTCTTC. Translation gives CASSDTLIASYNEQFF.

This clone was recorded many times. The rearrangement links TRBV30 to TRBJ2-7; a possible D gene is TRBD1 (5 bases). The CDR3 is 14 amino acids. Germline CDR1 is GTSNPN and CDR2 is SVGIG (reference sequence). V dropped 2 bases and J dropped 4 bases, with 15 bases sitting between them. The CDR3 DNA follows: TGTGCCTGGAGTCCACCTCCAGACAGTTACGAGCAGTACTTC. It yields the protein CAWSPPPDSYEQYF.

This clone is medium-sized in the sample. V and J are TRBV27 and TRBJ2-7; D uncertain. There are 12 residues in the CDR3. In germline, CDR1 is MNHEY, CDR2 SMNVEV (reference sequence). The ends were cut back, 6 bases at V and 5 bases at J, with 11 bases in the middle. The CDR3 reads CASRASRHEQYF. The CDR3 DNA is TGTGCCAGCAGAGCGAGTCGTCACGAGCAGTACTTC.

The CDR3 reads CASSYRQGQGTGELFF. The DNA of the CDR3 is TGCGCCAGCAGCTACCGACAGGGCCAGGGCACCGGGGAGCTGTTTTTT. The chain links TRBV5-1 to TRBJ2-2; 7 bases map to TRBD1. The CDR3 totals 16 residues. Trimming cost V 3 bases and J 4 bases; bases outside gene matches: 9. Germline CDR1 and CDR2: SGHRS and YFSETQ.

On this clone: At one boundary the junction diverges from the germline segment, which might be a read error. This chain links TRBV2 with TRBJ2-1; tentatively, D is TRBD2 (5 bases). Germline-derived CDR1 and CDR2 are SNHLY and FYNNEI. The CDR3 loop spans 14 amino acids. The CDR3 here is CAGSSLREEGEQFF. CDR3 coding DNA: TGTGCCGGCAGTTCCCTTAGGGAAGAGGGTGAGCAGTTCTTC.

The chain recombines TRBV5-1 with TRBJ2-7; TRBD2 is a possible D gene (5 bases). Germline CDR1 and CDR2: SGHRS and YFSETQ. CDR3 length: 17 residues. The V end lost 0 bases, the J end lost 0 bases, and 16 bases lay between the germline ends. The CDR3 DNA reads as TGCGCCAGCAGCTTGGGTATCGGGGAAGGACTCTCCTACGAGCAGTACTTC. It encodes CASSLGIGEGLSYEQYF.

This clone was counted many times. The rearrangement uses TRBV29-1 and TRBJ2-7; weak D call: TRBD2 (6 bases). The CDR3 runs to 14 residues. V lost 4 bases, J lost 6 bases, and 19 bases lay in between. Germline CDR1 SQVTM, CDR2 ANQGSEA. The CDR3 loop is CSVVGLGLRGEQYF. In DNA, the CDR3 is TGCAGCGTTGTAGGGCTGGGGTTGCGGGGCGAGCAGTACTTC.

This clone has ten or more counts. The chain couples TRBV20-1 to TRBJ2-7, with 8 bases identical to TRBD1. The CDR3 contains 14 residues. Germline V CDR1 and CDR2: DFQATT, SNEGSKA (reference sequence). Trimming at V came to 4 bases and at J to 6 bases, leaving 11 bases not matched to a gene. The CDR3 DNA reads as TGCAGTGCTAAAAGCGACAGGGGAAATGGCGAGCAGTACTTC. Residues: CSAKSDRGNGEQYF.

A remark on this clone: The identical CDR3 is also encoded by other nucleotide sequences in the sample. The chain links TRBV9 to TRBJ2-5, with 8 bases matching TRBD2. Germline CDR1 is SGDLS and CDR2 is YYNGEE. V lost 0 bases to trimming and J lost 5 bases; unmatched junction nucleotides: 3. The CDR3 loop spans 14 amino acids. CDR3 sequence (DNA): TGTGCCAGCAGCGTAGGGGCGGGGGGTGAGACCCAGTACTTC. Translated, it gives CASSVGAGGETQYF.

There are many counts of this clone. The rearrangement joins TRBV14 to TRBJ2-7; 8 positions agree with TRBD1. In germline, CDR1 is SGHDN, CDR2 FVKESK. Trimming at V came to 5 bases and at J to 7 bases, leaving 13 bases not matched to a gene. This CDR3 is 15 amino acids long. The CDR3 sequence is CASSYRQGLDYEQYF. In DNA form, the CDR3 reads TGTGCCAGCAGCTACCGACAGGGGCTAGACTATGAGCAGTACTTC.

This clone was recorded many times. In DNA, the CDR3 is TGTGCCAGCAATGCGGCCAGAGCTAACTATGGCTACACCTTC. Translating it yields CASNAARANYGYTF. V is TRBV6-1 and J is TRBJ1-2; no clear D gene. In germline, CDR1 is MNHNS, CDR2 SASEGT. Deletions cut 7 bases from V and 0 bases from J, with 12 bases between. The CDR3 loop spans 14 amino acids.

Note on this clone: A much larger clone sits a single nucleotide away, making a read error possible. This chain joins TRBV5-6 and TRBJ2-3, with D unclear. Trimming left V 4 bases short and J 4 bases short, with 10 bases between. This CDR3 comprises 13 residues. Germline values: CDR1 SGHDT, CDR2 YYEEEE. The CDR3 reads CASSRSIPDTQYF. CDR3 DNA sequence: TGTGCCAGCAGCAGAAGCATCCCAGATACGCAGTATTTT.

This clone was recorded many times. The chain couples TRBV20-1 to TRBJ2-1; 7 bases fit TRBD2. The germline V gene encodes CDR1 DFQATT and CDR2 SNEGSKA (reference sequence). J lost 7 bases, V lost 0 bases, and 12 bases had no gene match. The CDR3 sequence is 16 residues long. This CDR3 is CSARDRGDVGWNEQFF. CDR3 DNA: TGCAGTGCTAGAGACCGGGGGGACGTAGGGTGGAATGAGCAGTTCTTC.

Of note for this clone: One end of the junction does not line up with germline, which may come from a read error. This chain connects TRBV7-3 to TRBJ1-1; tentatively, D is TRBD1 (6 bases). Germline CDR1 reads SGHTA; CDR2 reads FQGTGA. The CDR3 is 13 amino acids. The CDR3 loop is CASSLTGMDEAFF. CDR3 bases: TGTGCCAGCAGCCTAACAGGGATGGATGAAGCTTTCTTT. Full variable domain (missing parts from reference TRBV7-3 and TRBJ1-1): GAGVSQTPSNKVTEKGKYVELRCDPISGHTALYWYRQSLGQGPEFLIYFQGTGAADDSGLPNDRFFAVRPEGSVSTLKIQRTERGDSAVYLCASSLTGMDEAFFGQGTRLTVV.

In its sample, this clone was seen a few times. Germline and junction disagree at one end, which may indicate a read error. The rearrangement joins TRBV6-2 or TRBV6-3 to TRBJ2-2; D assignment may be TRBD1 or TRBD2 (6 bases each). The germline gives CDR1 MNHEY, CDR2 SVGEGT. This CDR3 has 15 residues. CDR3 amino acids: CASRRTGANAGQLFF. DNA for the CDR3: TGTGCCAGCAGACGGACGGGGGCGAACGCCGGGCAGCTGTTTTTT.

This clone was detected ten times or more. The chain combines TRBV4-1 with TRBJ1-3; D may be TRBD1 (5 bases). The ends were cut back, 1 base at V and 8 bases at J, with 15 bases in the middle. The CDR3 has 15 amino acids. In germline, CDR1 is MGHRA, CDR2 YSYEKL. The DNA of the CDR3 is TGCGCCAGCAGCCAAGGAGCAGGGTTTGGGGACACCATATATTTT. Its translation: CASSQGAGFGDTIYF.

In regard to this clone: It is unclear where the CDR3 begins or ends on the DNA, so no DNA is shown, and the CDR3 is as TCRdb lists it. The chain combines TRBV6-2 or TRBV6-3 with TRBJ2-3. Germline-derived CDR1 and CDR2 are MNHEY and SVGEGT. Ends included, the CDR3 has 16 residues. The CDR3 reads CVSSYSCESPTDTQYF.

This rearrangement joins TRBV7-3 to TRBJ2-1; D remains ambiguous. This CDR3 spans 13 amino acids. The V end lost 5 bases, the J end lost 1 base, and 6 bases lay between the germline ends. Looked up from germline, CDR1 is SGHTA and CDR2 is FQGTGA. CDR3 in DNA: TGTGCCAGCAGCCCGACTTCCTACAATGAGCAGTTCTTC. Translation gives CASSPTSYNEQFF.

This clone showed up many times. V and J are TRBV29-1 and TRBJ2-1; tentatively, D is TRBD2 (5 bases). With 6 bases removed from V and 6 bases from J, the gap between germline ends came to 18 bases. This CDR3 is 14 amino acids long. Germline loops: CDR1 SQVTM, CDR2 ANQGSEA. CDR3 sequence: CSVRTSLGGNEQFF. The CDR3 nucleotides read TGCAGCGTCCGGACTTCTCTAGGCGGCAATGAGCAGTTCTTC.

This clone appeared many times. The CDR3 loop is CATSRSRGGTYEQYF. As DNA, the CDR3 is TGTGCCACCAGCAGATCTCGGGGGGGAACCTACGAGCAGTACTTC. The V gene is TRBV15, the J gene TRBJ2-7; TRBD2 matches 8 bases. Germline CDR1 LNHNV, CDR2 YYDKDF (reference sequence). V shed 2 bases, J shed 2 bases, and the junction held 5 bases outside the gene matches. This CDR3 is built from 15 residues.